The entry that follows covers one T cell receptor beta chain sequence. The antigen is undetermined. This CDR3 spans 14 amino acids. Looked up from germline, CDR1 is SGHVS and CDR2 is FQNEAQ. J lost 7 bases, V lost 5 bases, and 6 bases had no gene match. This record comes from a study of cytomegalovirus exposure and HLA in healthy donors. As for the study in general: Of about 390 genotyped donors, roughly 76% grouped in the Caucasian-associated ancestry cluster. Study-wide results and limits: Several V segments, TRBV6-2 and TRBV6-3 among them, could not be told apart and were dropped. TCR beta V- and J-gene trimming was later associated with a missense DCLRE1C variant.

The PCR had 60 Vbeta and 13 Jbeta primers. Assay used: immunoSEQ multiplex PCR; TCRdb lists only in-frame clones, some missing. The repertoire consists of about 65,000 clones, with less than 70% occurring once and the leading ten covering roughly 3.1%. The rearrangement uses TRBV7-8 and TRBJ1-5; 9 bases are a match to TRBD1. The sequence came from a man younger than 45 in good health and CMV-seronegative. Sequencing input: PBMCs. The CDR3 loop is CASSLQGAAQPQHF. The CDR3 region has the DNA TGTGCCAGCAGCCTACAGGGGGCGGCCCAGCCCCAGCATTTT.